Listed here is a single T cell receptor (beta chain). Its specificity is unknown. This sample is part of a study of radiotherapy plus CTLA-4 blockade in lung cancer. Study overall: Overall, about 19% of patients showed an objective response, while roughly 28% attained disease control.

The protocol was immunoSEQ multiplex PCR, while the TCRdb copy is restricted to in-frame clones and leaves out a portion. The sample has 100,000 to 150,000 clones, approximately 90% seen once; the top ten hold approximately 6.6%. The CDR3 extends over 16 amino acids. V lost 4 bases and J 0 bases, leaving 15 bases between the germline ends. In germline, CDR1 is SGHRS, CDR2 YFSETQ. Receiving focal radiation plus CTLA-4 blockade with ipilimumab were patients who had chemo-refractory metastatic non-small-cell lung cancer. Findings of the study overall: Radiotherapy was combined with ipilimumab, and tumor-derived TCR clones then expanded in blood. It was early blood T cell clone dynamics, with interferon-beta, that reportedly best predicted response.

This clonotype was sampled from a human donor with non-small cell lung cancer that progressed on radiotherapy plus ipilimumab. V and J are TRBV5-1 and TRBJ2-3, with D perhaps matching TRBD1 (6 bases). The material was peripheral blood, obtained from a patient treated with radiotherapy plus ipilimumab. CDR3 bases: TGCGCCAGCAGCACCGGGACACTCCCAAGCACAGATACGCAGTATTTT. The encoded protein is CASSTGTLPSTDTQYF.